The 21 T cell receptor beta chains given below trace back to one sample, sequenced in a study of blood T cell repertoires in COVID-19. TCRdb's table, derived via immunoSEQ multiplex PCR, lists solely in-frame clones and lacks some. The table shows under 250,000 clones, with about 80% occurring only once. Sequences were obtained from PBMCs or T cells enriched from blood (not recorded which). These receptors were taken from a woman in her fifties or sixties who had been exposed to COVID-19.

This clone was seen more than once but under ten times. The rearrangement uses TRBV6-4 and TRBJ1-1; D remains ambiguous. Germline V gene data show CDR1 as MRHNA and CDR2 as SNTAGT. Deletions cut 3 bases from V and 1 base from J, with 9 bases between. This CDR3 comprises 14 residues. The CDR3 nucleotides read TGTGCCAGCAGTGATTCTAACAGGAACACTGAAGCTTTCTTT. It translates to CASSDSNRNTEAFF.

The rearrangement joins TRBV3-1 (or the pseudogene TRBV3-2) to TRBJ1-2, with no clear D. The CDR3 totals 11 residues. The V gene lost 6 bases and the J gene lost 4 bases, with 6 bases spanning the gap. Germline V gene lookup returns CDR1 LGHDT and CDR2 YNNKEL (reference sequence). The CDR3 reads CASSTGYGYTF. The CDR3 nucleotides are TGTGCCAGCAGTACCGGCTATGGCTACACCTTC.

The V call is TRBV29-1, the J call TRBJ2-1; maybe TRBD1 (6 bases). This CDR3 spans 14 amino acids. Germline assignment: CDR1 SQVTM and CDR2 ANQGSEA. The V end lost 6 bases, the J end lost 2 bases, and 14 bases lay between the germline ends. CDR3 residues: CSVLKGDTYNEQFF. The CDR3 bases are TGCAGCGTCCTCAAGGGGGACACCTACAATGAGCAGTTCTTC.

The chain carries TRBV28 and TRBJ1-4; D gene ambiguous. The CDR3 spans 11 residues. The germline V gene encodes CDR1 MDHEN and CDR2 SYDVKM. The V and J ends lost 3 bases and 7 bases respectively, with 3 bases between them. Here the CDR3 reads CASSFLEKLFF. CDR3 in DNA: TGTGCCAGCAGTTTCCTTGAAAAACTGTTTTTT.

The genes are TRBV24-1 and TRBJ2-3; D is uncertain. The germline V and J ends were trimmed by 9 bases and 3 bases, with 6 bases remaining between them. The CDR3 runs to 11 residues. Germline CDR1 is KGHDR and CDR2 is SFDVKD. In DNA, the CDR3 is TGTGCCACCGCGGTTACAGATACGCAGTATTTT. Translating it yields CATAVTDTQYF.

The chain links TRBV13 to TRBJ1-4; possible D gene TRBD1, 6 bases. Germline V gives CDR1 PRHDT, CDR2 FYEKMQ (reference sequence). V was cut by 4 bases and J by 0 bases, with 9 bases left in between. This CDR3 comprises 15 residues. The CDR3 here is CASSSWTATNEKLFF. CDR3 coding DNA: TGTGCCAGCAGCTCTTGGACAGCAACTAATGAAAAACTGTTTTTT.

CDR3 DNA: TGTGCCAGCAGTCTTGAGGGACAGCTGAACACTGAAGCTTTCTTT. The encoded protein is CASSLEGQLNTEAFF. The chain joins TRBV6-5 to TRBJ1-1; the match to TRBD1 covers 7 bases. The germline V gene encodes CDR1 MNHEY and CDR2 SVGAGI. V shed 5 bases and J 0 bases; nucleotides not matched to a gene: 6. The CDR3 spans 15 residues.

This clone has only one observation. The V and J genes are TRBV5-1 and TRBJ1-1, with 9 nucleotides matching TRBD1. Germline V gives CDR1 SGHRS, CDR2 YFSETQ. CDR3 size: 12 residues. The junction had 1 base not matched to a gene; V was cut back by 2 bases and J by 8 bases. The CDR3 DNA is TGCGCCAGCAGCTTCGACAGGGGGGAAGCTTTCTTT. Encoded protein: CASSFDRGEAFF.

The CDR3 sequence: CASGTGRNGYTF. CDR3 in DNA: TGTGCCAGCGGGACAGGGAGGAATGGCTACACCTTC. The V call is TRBV6-5, the J call TRBJ1-2, with 9 bases that match TRBD1. Trimming removed 8 bases from V and 6 bases from J; junction bases left unmatched: 4. CDR1 MNHEY and CDR2 SVGAGI come from the germline V gene. The length of the CDR3 is 12 residues.

This rearrangement joins TRBV4-3 to TRBJ1-1; possible D gene TRBD1, 5 bases. The V gene lost 0 bases and the J gene lost 0 bases, with 8 bases spanning the gap. Per germline, CDR1 LGHNA and CDR2 YSLEER. The CDR3 loop spans 15 amino acids. The CDR3 nucleotides are TGCGCCAGCAGCCAAGACAGGGTCATGAACACTGAAGCTTTCTTT. Its translation is CASSQDRVMNTEAFF.

This clone was detected only once. In DNA, the CDR3 is TGTGCCAGCGAGGGAAGTGCGGGCGGGAACACTGAAGCTTTCTTT. Its protein is CASEGSAGGNTEAFF. The V call is TRBV28, the J call TRBJ1-1; D unresolved. This CDR3 region has 15 residues. Germline CDR1 is MDHEN and CDR2 is SYDVKM. Trimming removed 8 bases from V and 1 base from J, with 17 bases in between.

This clone showed up just once. The CDR3 DNA follows: TGTGCCAGCAGCCGGTCGGGGTTCATGGATACGCAGTATTTT. Translated, it gives CASSRSGFMDTQYF. This chain links TRBV27 with TRBJ2-3; possible D gene TRBD2, 5 bases. CDR3 length: 14 residues. Germline V gene sequence: CDR1 MNHEY, CDR2 SMNVEV (reference sequence). V was trimmed by 6 bases and J by 6 bases, leaving 16 bases between them.

The rearrangement uses TRBV6-6 and TRBJ2-7; the match to TRBD2 covers 7 bases. In germline, CDR1 is MNHNY, CDR2 SVGAGI (reference sequence). The CDR3 has 13 residues. V dropped 6 bases and J dropped 2; count of bases not matched to a gene: 4. The CDR3 nucleotides are TGTGCCAGCAGCGGGGGGTCTGCCTACGAGCAGTACTTC. Translated, it gives CASSGGSAYEQYF.

The chain combines TRBV27 with TRBJ1-1, with D possibly TRBD1 on 5 matching bases. CDR3 length: 12 residues. From germline, CDR1 is MNHEY and CDR2 SMNVEV (reference sequence). Trimming took off 4 bases at V and 4 bases at J, with 7 bases between the two ends. The CDR3 DNA sequence: TGTGCCAGCAGTTCCGGGGGCACTGAAGCTTTCTTT. As protein: CASSSGGTEAFF.

The chain couples TRBV9 to TRBJ1-3; D possibly corresponds to TRBD1 (6 bases). V lost 0 bases to trimming and J lost 0 bases, with 16 bases between them. Germline CDR1 is SGDLS and CDR2 is YYNGEE. The CDR3 is 18 amino acids. In nucleotides, the CDR3 is TGTGCCAGCAGCGTAGTCCCGCTCGGACAGTACTCTGGAAACACCATATATTTT. As protein: CASSVVPLGQYSGNTIYF.

The rearrangement links TRBV6-6 to TRBJ1-2; 8 nucleotides agree with TRBD1. Germline V CDR1 and CDR2: MNHNY, SVGAGI (reference sequence). CDR3 size: 12 residues. J gave up 12 bases and V 6 bases, and 9 bases lay outside the gene matches. The CDR3 DNA reads as TGTGCCAGCAGACCCGGACAGGGCGCGGACACCTTC. It codes for CASRPGQGADTF.

This clone was seen a handful of times. The chain uses TRBV11-2 and TRBJ1-6; D possibly corresponds to TRBD1 (5 bases). The CDR3 has 15 amino acids. Germline assignment: CDR1 SGHAT and CDR2 FQNNGV. Deletions cut 0 bases from V and 6 bases from J, with 9 bases between. CDR3 DNA: TGTGCCAGCAGCTTAGAAGGGAGGGGTAATTCACCCCTCCACTTT. This translates into CASSLEGRGNSPLHF.

The chain joins TRBV10-2 to TRBJ1-1; possible D gene TRBD1, 5 bases. The V end was cut by 6 bases, the J end by 1 base, with 9 bases between. Germline CDR1 is WSHSY and CDR2 is SAAADI. The CDR3 has 13 residues. The CDR3 sequence: CASSHGQNTEAFF. DNA of the CDR3: TGCGCCAGCAGCCACGGACAGAACACTGAAGCTTTCTTT.

This clone was picked up one time. The chain combines TRBV28 with TRBJ2-1; TRBD2 aligns across 10 bases. V trimming: 4 bases; J trimming: 5 bases; junction bases outside the gene matches: 5. Germline V lookup: CDR1 MDHEN, CDR2 SYDVKM. This CDR3 is 15 amino acids long. The CDR3 DNA follows: TGTGCCAGCAGTTCCGGGACTAGCGTTGACAATGAGCAGTTCTTC. This codes for CASSSGTSVDNEQFF.

The chain has TRBV7-2 and TRBJ1-6, with 11 bases that match TRBD1. V lost 1 base, J lost 9 bases, and 8 bases stayed unmatched. This CDR3 has 17 residues. The germline CDR1 and CDR2 sequences are SGHTA and FQGNSA. CDR3 in amino acids: CASSLVGTGGSGSPLHF. Written as DNA, the CDR3 is TGTGCCAGCAGCTTAGTGGGGACAGGGGGAAGCGGTTCACCCCTCCACTTT. The full variable domain, rest sourced from reference TRBV7-2 and TRBJ1-6, is GAGVSQSPSNKVTEKGKDVELRCDPISGHTALYWYRQSLGQGLEFLIYFQGNSAPDKSGLPSDRFSAERTGGSVSTLTIQRTQQEDSAVYLCASSLVGTGGSGSPLHFGNGTRLTVT.

This sequence joins TRBV28 and TRBJ1-2; no firm D call. Germline V lookup: CDR1 MDHEN, CDR2 SYDVKM. The CDR3 sequence is 14 residues long. Trimming took off 2 bases at V and 3 bases at J, with 10 bases between the two ends. CDR3 nucleotides: TGTGCCAGCAGTTTAAACGGGCGGGACTATGGCTACACCTTC. Its protein product is CASSLNGRDYGYTF.